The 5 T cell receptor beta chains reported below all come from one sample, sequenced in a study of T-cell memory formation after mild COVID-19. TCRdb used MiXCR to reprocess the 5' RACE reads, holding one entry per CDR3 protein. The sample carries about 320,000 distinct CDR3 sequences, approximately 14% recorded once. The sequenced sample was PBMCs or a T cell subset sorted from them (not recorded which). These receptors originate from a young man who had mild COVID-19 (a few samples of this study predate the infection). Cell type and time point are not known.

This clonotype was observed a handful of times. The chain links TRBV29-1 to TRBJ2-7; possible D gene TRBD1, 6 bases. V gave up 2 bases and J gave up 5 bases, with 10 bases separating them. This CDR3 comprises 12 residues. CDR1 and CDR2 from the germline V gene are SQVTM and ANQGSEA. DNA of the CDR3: TGCAGCGTTGAATGGGACATGAACGAGCAGTACTTC. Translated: CSVEWDMNEQYF.

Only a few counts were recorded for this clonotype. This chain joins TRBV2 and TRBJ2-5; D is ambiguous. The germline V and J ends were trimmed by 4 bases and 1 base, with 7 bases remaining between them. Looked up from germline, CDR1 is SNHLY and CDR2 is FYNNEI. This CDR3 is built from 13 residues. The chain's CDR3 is CASSAGIQETQYF. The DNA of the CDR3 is TGTGCCAGCAGTGCTGGGATCCAAGAGACCCAGTACTTC.

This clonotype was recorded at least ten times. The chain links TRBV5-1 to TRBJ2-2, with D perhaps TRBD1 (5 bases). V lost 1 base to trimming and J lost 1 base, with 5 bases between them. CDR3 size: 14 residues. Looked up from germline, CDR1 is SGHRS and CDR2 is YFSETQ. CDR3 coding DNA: TGCGCCAGCAGCTTGAGGGGGAACACCGGGGAGCTGTTTTTT. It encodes CASSLRGNTGELFF.

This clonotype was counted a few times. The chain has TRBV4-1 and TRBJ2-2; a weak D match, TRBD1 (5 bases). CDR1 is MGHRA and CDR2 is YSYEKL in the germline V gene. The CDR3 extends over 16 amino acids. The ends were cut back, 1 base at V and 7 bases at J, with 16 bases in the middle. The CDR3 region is CASSQAGREEVGELFF. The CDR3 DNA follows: TGCGCCAGCAGCCAAGCTGGCAGGGAAGAGGTCGGGGAGCTGTTTTTT.

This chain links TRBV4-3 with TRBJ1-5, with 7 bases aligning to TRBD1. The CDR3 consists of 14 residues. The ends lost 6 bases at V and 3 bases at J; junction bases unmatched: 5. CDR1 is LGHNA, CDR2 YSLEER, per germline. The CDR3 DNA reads TGCGCCAGCAGTCTGGACAGGCTCAATCAGCCCCAGCATTTT. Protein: CASSLDRLNQPQHF.